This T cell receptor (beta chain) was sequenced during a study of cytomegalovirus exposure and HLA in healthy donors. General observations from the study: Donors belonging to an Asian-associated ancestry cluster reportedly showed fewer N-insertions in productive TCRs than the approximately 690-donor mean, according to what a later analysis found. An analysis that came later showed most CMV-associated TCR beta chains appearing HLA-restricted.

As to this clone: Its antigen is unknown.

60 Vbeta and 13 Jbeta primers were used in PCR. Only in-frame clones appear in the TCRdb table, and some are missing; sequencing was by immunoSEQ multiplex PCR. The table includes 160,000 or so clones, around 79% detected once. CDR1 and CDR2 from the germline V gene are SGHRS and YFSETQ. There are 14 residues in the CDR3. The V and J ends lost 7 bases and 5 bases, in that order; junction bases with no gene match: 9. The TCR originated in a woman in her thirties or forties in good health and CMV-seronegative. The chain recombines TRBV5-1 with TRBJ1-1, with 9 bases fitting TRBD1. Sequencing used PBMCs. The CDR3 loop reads CASLLRQGDTEAFF. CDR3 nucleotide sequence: TGCGCCAGCTTACTTCGACAGGGGGATACTGAAGCTTTCTTT.